This record concerns one T cell receptor beta chain sequence. This clone was picked up a small number of times. Its specific antigen is unknown. Per-base qualities were not stored, and no clone one base away is much larger. Libraries were made using the immunoSEQ multiplex PCR assay. DNA from the cultured and isolated CD4+ T cells underwent TCR beta CDR3 sequencing. The published analysis was carried out like this. Non-productive TCR sequences were removed, reads were trimmed to the CDR3 region, and CDR3s of at least 7 amino acids were retained. Antigen-specific clonotypes were identified using the MANAFEST web app by comparison of expansion in peptide wells against reference cultures. Positive clones required FDR<0.05 expansion versus reference and all other wells, odds ratio above 5, and frequency above 0.1% in two replicate wells. Cross-reactive clonotypes were defined as significantly expanded in SARS-CoV-2 spike wells and in at least one common cold coronavirus spike condition. Using the stringdist R package, CDR3 similarity was measured by Levenshtein distance, and unrooted trees were constructed with ape in R 3.6.1. TCRdb limited this immuneACCESS table to in-frame rearrangements with V and J called. A share of clones is missing; checked studies link under half to unresolved V genes, and the rest is unexplained. D and trimming come from the DNA, and the V and J calls and clone size come from that table. In this sample the table shows 55,000 to 90,000 clones, more than 65% of which occur a single time. The ten top clones hold over 4.5% of the sample.

There are 14 amino acids in the CDR3, from cysteine to phenylalanine inclusive. CDR3 DNA is the only sequence kept; it has 42 bases, read in frame from the first base. V loses 3 bases of germline sequence and J loses 3 bases, and the interval between the two ends is 12 bases. From the germline V gene (reference sequence), CDR1 is LNHNV and CDR2 is YYDKDF. The ViraFEST assay stimulated PBMC with viral peptide pools and then used TCR sequencing to identify antigen-specific CD4+ T cell clonotypes by expansion. After more than 9 days of culture, CD4+ T cells were isolated with the EasySep CD4+ T cell isolation kit. Convalescent patients had PCR-confirmed SARS-CoV-2 infection between March and December 2020, before Alpha, Beta and Delta variants emerged in the United States. Each well held under 2.5 million PBMC cultured in IMDM containing approximately 5.3% human AB serum, roughly 9.6 IU/ml IL-2 and gentamicin, along with around 9.4 ug/ml peptides. An HIV-1 Nef peptide pool served as the negative control culture condition. On days 3 and 7, half of the culture medium was replaced with fresh IL-2-containing medium. Unless otherwise noted, each peptide stimulation condition was cultured in triplicate wells. PBMC were separated from whole blood using Ficoll-Paque Plus gradient centrifugation and were then either cryopreserved at -140C or used fresh. Genomic DNA was extracted from cultured CD4+ T cells with the QIAamp micro DNA kit.

These data originate in a study of vaccination effects on CD4 cells after COVID-19 (dated by TCRdb to between 2021 and 2024). Notes on the research overall: Each participant got two doses of an mRNA SARS-CoV-2 vaccine, either BNT162b2 or mRNA-1273. Pre-vaccine samples were drawn from a couple of convalescent patients 16 days and one week before the first dose, at 142 and 148 days after COVID-19 diagnosis. Cultures from other donors in the study were sequenced with the Oncomine TCR Beta short-read assay on an Illumina iSeq 100. In both COVID-19 convalescent patients and infection-naive vaccine recipients, the study compared SARS-CoV-2 spike-specific CD4+ TCR repertoires from before mRNA vaccination with those from after it. The full study included roughly 10 COVID-19 convalescent patients and a few SARS-CoV-2-naive healthy vaccine recipients. Points the paper makes about the study in general: In convalescent patients, the post-vaccine spike-reactive repertoire was composed mainly of new vaccine-induced clones that were largely distinct from infection-induced clones. Limitations of the study were the small number of convalescent patients and the absence of early post-infection timepoints. Clones induced by infection and clones induced by vaccination both contracted markedly at late timepoints after vaccination, which fits with T cell responses waning over time.

This sequence originates from a human donor who had a prior SARS-CoV-2 infection. The chain is encoded by TRBV15 joined to TRBJ2-7; TRBD1 might be the D gene, on 6 matching bases. The sample was CD4+ T cells from PBMCs cultured with HIV peptides, taken before COVID-19 vaccination. The cell subset or site label for this specimen denotes: HIV-1 Nef peptide pool negative control/reference culture. The nucleotide sequence is given as TGTGCCACCAGCAGGGAAAGGGGGAACTACGAGCAGTACTTC. Translated, this gives CATSRERGNYEQYF. The full variable domain, with segments outside the CDR3 supplied by the reference TRBV15 and TRBJ2-7 proteins, appears as DAMVIQNPRYQVTQFGKPVTLSCSQTLNHNVMYWYQQKSSQAPKLLFHYYDKDFNNEADTPDNFQSRRPNTSFCFLDIRSPGLGDTAMYLCATSRERGNYEQYFGPGTRLTVT.